The entry that follows covers one T cell receptor (beta chain) sequence. Germline V CDR1 and CDR2: SGDLS, YYNGEE. V was shortened by 4 bases and J by 0 bases, with 14 bases between the two germline ends. This CDR3 is built from 16 residues. The data were taken from a study of OX40 agonist ivuxolimab in advanced cancers. The method was immunoSEQ multiplex PCR; TCRdb's version includes in-frame clones alone and lacks a portion of them. The sample consists of 30,000 to 40,000 clones, more than 85% of them appearing once. The material sequenced was CD4+ or CD8+ T cells sorted from blood, taken in a trial of the OX40 agonist ivuxolimab. The J gene is TRBJ2-1, the V gene TRBV9; D is uncertain. This TCR derives from an adult with an advanced solid tumor such as melanoma, head and neck, liver or kidney cancer. CDR3 bases: TGTGCCAGCAGCCCCGTAGGTAGTCGCTCCTACAATGAGCAGTTCTTC. Translated: CASSPVGSRSYNEQFF.